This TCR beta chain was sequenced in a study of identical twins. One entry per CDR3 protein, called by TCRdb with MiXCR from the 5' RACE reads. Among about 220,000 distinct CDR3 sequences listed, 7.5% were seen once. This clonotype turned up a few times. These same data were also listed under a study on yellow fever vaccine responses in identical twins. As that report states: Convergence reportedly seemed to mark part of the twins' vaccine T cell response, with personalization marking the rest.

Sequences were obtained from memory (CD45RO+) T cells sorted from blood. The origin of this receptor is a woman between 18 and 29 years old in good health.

The CDR3 spells CASSGRELNTEAFF. The CDR3, as DNA: TGTGCCAGCAGCGGACGGGAGCTTAACACTGAAGCTTTCTTT. The J gene is TRBJ1-1, the V gene TRBV5-7; D remains ambiguous. TRBV5-7 is annotated as an ORF whose role is uncertain. The CDR3 loop spans 14 amino acids. The V end lost 4 bases, the J end lost 2 bases, and 12 bases lay between the germline ends.